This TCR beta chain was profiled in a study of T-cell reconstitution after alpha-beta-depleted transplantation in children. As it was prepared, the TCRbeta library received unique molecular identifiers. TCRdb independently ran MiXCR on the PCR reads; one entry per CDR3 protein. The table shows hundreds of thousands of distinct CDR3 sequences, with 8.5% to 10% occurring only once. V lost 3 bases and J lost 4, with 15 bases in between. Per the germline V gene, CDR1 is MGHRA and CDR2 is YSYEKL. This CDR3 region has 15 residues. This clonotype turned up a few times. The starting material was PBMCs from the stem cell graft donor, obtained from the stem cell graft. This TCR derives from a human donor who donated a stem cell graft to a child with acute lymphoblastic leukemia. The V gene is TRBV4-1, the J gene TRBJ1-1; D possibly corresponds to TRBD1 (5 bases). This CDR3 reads CASSHLGTGGTEAFF. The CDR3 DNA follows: TGCGCCAGCAGCCACTTAGGGACTGGGGGCACTGAAGCTTTCTTT.